This is a list of T cell receptor beta chains from one sample in a study of blood T cell repertoires in COVID-19. TCRdb keeps only in-frame clones here, not all; method: immunoSEQ multiplex PCR. Here the sample spans hundreds of thousands of clones, around 87% being singletons. Specimen: PBMCs or T cells enriched from blood (not recorded which). Receptors were obtained from a man between 35 and 55 years old in a cohort exposed to, infected with or recovered from COVID-19 (not recorded which). CDR3s include the opening cysteine and the closing phenylalanine or tryptophan. A D gene is named only where the DNA matches it firmly. Clone sizes are given selectively: once, few, many, or a class where the clone is expanded.

V gene: TRBV5-1; J gene: TRBJ2-7; clone size: -; D gene: TRBD1; CDR3 DNA: TGCGCCAGCAGCTTACTACAGGGGGTCGACTACGAGCAGTACTTC; CDR3 protein: CASSLLQGVDYEQYF
V gene: TRBV5-1; J gene: TRBJ2-5; clone size: -; D gene: -; CDR3 DNA: TGCGCCAGCACGGCCGGGGAGCGTATACAAGAGACCCAGTACTTC; CDR3 protein: CASTAGERIQETQYF
V gene: TRBV27; J gene: TRBJ2-2; clone size: -; D gene: -; CDR3 DNA: TGTGCCAGCAGTCTAGGTCCCGGGGAGCTGTTTTTT; CDR3 protein: CASSLGPGELFF
V gene: TRBV6-5; J gene: TRBJ1-5; clone size: -; D gene: -; CDR3 DNA: TGTGCCAGCAGTTACACAGGGCTGGGGCCCCAGCATTTT; CDR3 protein: CASSYTGLGPQHF
V gene: TRBV29-1; J gene: TRBJ2-7; clone size: few; D gene: -; CDR3 DNA: TGCAGCGTTGCTATAGGACAGCAGCATTACGAGCAGTACTTC; CDR3 protein: CSVAIGQQHYEQYF
V gene: TRBV6-5; J gene: TRBJ1-5; clone size: -; D gene: -; CDR3 DNA: TGTGCCAGCACCCGTGACAGGTCCAATCAGCCCCAGCATTTT; CDR3 protein: CASTRDRSNQPQHF
V gene: TRBV29-1; J gene: TRBJ1-1; clone size: once; D gene: TRBD1; CDR3 DNA: TGCAGCGCCCGGACAGGAACAATGAACACTGAAGCTTTCTTT; CDR3 protein: CSARTGTMNTEAFF
V gene: TRBV5-6; J gene: TRBJ1-2; clone size: -; D gene: TRBD1; CDR3 DNA: TGTGCCAGCAGCCGGGGACAGGAGAACTATGGCTACACCTTC; CDR3 protein: CASSRGQENYGYTF
V gene: TRBV4-1; J gene: TRBJ2-2; clone size: -; D gene: TRBD1; CDR3 DNA: TGCGCCAGCAGCCATCCGGGACAGAGAACCGGGGAGCTGTTTTTT; CDR3 protein: CASSHPGQRTGELFF
V gene: TRBV24-1; J gene: TRBJ2-2; clone size: -; D gene: -; CDR3 DNA: TGTGCCACCAGTGATTCCCTAGACAGTCTAAGAACCGGGGAGCTGTTTTTT; CDR3 protein: CATSDSLDSLRTGELFF
V gene: TRBV5-1; J gene: TRBJ2-1; clone size: -; D gene: TRBD2; CDR3 DNA: TGCGCCAGCAGCTCGGGCGGGAGCATGGGCAATGAGCAGTTCTTC; CDR3 protein: CASSSGGSMGNEQFF
V gene: TRBV5-1; J gene: TRBJ2-3; clone size: -; D gene: TRBD2; CDR3 DNA: TGCGCCAGCAGCTCTACTAGCGGTCCAGCAGATACGCAGTATTTT; CDR3 protein: CASSSTSGPADTQYF
V gene: TRBV7-9; J gene: TRBJ1-1; clone size: -; D gene: -; CDR3 DNA: TGTGCCAGCAGCCCCTCCCTTGGGCGGACAGTAAACACTGAAGCTTTCTTT; CDR3 protein: CASSPSLGRTVNTEAFF
V gene: TRBV28; J gene: TRBJ1-2; clone size: -; D gene: -; CDR3 DNA: TGTGCCAGCAGTACCGTTTTGGGGCGCGATGGCTACACCTTC; CDR3 protein: CASSTVLGRDGYTF
V gene: TRBV19; J gene: TRBJ2-2; clone size: -; D gene: -; CDR3 DNA: TGTGCCAGTAGTATCTGGCAGAACACCGGGGAGCTGTTTTTT; CDR3 protein: CASSIWQNTGELFF
V gene: TRBV6-6; J gene: TRBJ2-7; clone size: -; D gene: TRBD1; CDR3 DNA: TGTGCCAGCAGTTTGGGCCTGGGACAGGGGGCCTACGAGCAGTACTTC; CDR3 protein: CASSLGLGQGAYEQYF